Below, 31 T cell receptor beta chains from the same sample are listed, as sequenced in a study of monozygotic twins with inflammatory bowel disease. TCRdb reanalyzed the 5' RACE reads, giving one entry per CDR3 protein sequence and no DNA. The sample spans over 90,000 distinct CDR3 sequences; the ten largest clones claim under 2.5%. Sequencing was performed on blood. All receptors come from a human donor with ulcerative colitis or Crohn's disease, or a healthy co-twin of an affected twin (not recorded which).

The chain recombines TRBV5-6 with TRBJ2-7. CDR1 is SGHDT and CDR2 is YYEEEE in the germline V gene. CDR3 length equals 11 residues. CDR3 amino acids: CASSLSREQYF. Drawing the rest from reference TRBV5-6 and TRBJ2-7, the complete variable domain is DAGVTQSPTHLIKTRGQQVTLRCSPKSGHDTVSWYQQALGQGPQFIFQYYEEEERQRGNFPDRFSGHQFPNYSSELNVNALLLGDSALYLCASSLSREQYFGPGTRLTVT.

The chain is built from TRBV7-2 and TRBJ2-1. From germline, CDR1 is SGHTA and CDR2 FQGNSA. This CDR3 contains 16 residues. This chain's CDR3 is CASSHIRVYSYNEQFF.

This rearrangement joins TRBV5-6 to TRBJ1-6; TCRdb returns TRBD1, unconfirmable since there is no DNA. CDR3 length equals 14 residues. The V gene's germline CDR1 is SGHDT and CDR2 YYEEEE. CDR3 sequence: CASSLWGLNSPLHF.

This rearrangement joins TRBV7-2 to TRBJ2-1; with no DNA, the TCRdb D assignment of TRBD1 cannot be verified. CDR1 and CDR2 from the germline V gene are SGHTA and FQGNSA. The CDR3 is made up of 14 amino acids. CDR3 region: CASSSLGRGDEQFF.

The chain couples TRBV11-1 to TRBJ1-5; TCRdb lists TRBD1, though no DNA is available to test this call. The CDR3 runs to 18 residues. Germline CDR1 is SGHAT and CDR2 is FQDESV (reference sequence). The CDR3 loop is CASSLGTENTLGNQPQHF.

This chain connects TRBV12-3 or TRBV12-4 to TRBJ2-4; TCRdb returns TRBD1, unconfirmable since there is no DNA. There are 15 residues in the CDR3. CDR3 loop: CASSPGAGGKNIQYF.

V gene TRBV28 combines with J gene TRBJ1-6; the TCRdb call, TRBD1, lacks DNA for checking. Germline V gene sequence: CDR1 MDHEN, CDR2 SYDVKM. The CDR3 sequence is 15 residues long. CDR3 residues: CASSILTGNNSPLHF.

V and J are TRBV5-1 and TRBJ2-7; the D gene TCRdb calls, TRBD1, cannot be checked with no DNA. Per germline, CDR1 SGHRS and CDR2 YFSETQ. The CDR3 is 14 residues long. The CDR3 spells CASSHPGQNYEQYF.

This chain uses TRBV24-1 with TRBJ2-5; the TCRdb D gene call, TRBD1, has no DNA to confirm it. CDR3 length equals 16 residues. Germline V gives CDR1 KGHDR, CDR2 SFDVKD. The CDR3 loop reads CATSDAGQGAGETQYF.

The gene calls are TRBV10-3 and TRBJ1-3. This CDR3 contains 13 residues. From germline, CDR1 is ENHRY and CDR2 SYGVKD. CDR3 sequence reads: CAISELSGNTIYF.

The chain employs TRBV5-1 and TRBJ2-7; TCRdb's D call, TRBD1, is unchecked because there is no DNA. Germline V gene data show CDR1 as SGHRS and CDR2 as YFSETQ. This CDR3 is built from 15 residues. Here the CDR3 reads CASSSRGGTWYEQYF.

CDR3 amino acids: CAISHNTGELFF. This rearrangement joins TRBV10-3 to TRBJ2-2. This CDR3 contains 12 residues. Germline CDR1 reads ENHRY; CDR2 reads SYGVKD.

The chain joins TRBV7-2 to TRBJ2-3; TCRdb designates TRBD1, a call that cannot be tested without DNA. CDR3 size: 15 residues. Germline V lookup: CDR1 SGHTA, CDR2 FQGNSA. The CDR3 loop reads CASSLVPGFTDTQYF.

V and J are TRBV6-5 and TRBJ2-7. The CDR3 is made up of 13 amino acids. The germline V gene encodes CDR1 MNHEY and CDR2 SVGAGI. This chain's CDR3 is CASSTPSLREQYF.

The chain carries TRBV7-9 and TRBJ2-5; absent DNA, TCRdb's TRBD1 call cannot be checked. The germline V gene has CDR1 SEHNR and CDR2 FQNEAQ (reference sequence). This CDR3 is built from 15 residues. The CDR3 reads CASSSTRGGQETQYF.

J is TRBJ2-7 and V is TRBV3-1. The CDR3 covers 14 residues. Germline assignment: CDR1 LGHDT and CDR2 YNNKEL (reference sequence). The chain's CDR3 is CASSQTQSSYEQYF.

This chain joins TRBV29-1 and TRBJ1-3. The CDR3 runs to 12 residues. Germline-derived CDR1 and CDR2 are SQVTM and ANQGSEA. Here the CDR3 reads CSVGASGNTIYF.

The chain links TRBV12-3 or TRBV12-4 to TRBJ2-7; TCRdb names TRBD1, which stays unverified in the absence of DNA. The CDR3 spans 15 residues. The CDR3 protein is CASSLGGQGVYEQYF.

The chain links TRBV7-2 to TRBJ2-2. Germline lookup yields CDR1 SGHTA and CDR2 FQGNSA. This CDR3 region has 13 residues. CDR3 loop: CASSLKNTGELFF.

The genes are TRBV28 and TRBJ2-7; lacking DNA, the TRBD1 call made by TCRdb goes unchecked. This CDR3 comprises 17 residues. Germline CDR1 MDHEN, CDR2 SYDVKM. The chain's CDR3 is CASSTNPRGLSSYEQYF.

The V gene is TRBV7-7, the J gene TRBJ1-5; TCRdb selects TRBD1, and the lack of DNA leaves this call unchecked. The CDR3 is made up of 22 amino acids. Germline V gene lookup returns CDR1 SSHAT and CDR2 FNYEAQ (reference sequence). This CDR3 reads CASSPTPGRGQRFLYSNQPQHF.

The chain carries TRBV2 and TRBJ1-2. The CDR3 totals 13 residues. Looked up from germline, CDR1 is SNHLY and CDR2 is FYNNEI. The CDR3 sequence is CASLRGTNYGYTF.

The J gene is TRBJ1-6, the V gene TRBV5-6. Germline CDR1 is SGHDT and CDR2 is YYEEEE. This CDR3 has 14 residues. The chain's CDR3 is CASSLGRAASPLHF.

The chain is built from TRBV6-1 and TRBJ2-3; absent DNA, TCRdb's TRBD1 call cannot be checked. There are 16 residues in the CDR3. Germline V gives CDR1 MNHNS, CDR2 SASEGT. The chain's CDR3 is CASSARASTSTDTQYF.

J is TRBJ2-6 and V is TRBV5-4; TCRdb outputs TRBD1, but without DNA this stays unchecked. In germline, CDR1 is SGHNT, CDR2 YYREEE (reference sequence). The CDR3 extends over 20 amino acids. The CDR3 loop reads CASSLAGRTGGISGANVLTF.

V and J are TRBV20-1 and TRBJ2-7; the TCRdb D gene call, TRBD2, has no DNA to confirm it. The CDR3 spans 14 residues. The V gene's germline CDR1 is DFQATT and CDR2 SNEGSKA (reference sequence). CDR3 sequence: CSAPRGGSTYEQYF.

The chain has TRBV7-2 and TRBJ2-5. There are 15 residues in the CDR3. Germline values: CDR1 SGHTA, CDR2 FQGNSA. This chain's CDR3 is CASSLFHGPQETQYF. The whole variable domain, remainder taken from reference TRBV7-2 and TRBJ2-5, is GAGVSQSPSNKVTEKGKDVELRCDPISGHTALYWYRQSLGQGLEFLIYFQGNSAPDKSGLPSDRFSAERTGGSVSTLTIQRTQQEDSAVYLCASSLFHGPQETQYFGPGTRLLVL.

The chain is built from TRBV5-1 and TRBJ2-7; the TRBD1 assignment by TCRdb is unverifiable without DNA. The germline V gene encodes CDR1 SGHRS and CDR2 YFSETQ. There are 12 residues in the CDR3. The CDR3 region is CASSWARGEQYF.

CDR3 in amino acids: CASSLATGPNSPLHF. The genes are TRBV12-3 or TRBV12-4 and TRBJ1-6; TCRdb designates TRBD1, a call that cannot be tested without DNA. This CDR3 contains 15 residues.

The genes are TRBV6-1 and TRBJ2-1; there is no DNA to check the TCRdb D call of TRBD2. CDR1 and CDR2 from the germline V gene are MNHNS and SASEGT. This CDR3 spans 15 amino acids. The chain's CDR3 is CASSLSGTRYNEQFF.

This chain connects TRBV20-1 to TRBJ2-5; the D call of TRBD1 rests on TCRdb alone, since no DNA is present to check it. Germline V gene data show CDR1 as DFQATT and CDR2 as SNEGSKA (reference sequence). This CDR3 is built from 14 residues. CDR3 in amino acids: CSARAGQPQETQYF.